This record looks at one T cell receptor (beta chain) sequence and its context. Antigen unknown. The data are from a study of spatial heterogeneity in lung cancer. Findings of the study overall: At tumor resection, ubiquitous expanded TCRs were detected in blood more often than later.

TCRdb recomputed calls from the 5' RACE reads with MiXCR, one row per CDR3 protein. The data hold some 55,000 distinct CDR3 sequences, with 6.3% observed a single time. Time point defined: sample taken at primary tumor resection. The sequenced material consisted of unsorted whole RNA from tumor, nontumor lung or frozen PBMC. The CDR3 spans 15 residues. Trimming removed 0 bases from V and 2 bases from J, with 8 bases in between. Germline loops: CDR1 MNHEY, CDR2 SVGAGI. The TCR comes from a female donor with early-stage non-small cell lung cancer. The sample was PBMCs, taken at surgery. The chain links TRBV6-5 to TRBJ2-1; weak D call: TRBD1 (5 bases). The CDR3 loop reads CASSYSLTAYNEQFF. The DNA for the CDR3 is TGTGCCAGCAGTTACTCGTTGACAGCCTACAATGAGCAGTTCTTC.